The 15 T cell receptor beta chains in this list originate from one sample, sequenced in a study of T cell responses to AZD1222 COVID-19 vaccine. Profiled with immunoSEQ multiplex PCR; TCRdb holds only in-frame clones, not every one. This table has more than 100,000 clones, roughly 87% appearing once. The material sequenced was peripheral blood, taken on day 0 of AZD1222 vaccination. The receptor set was obtained from an adult in good health.

The genes are TRBV5-1 and TRBJ2-5, with a tentative D call TRBD2 (5 bases). V lost 5 bases and J 5 bases, leaving 22 bases between the germline ends. CDR1 SGHRS and CDR2 YFSETQ come from the germline V gene. This CDR3 is built from 16 residues. Written as DNA, the CDR3 is TGCGCCAGCAGGGGCTCCCCCAGCGGCATTAGGGAGACCCAGTACTTC. It translates to CASRGSPSGIRETQYF.

This clone is a singleton in its sample. CDR3 nucleotide sequence: TGCAGCGGCCTAATGGGAGGGAGAGCTTTCTTT. This translates into CSGLMGGRAFF. J is TRBJ1-1 and V is TRBV29-1; the D is unclear. Per the germline V gene, CDR1 is SQVTM and CDR2 is ANQGSEA. The V gene lost 7 bases and the J gene lost 10 bases, with 16 bases spanning the gap. The CDR3 runs 11 residues.

The chain carries TRBV4-1 and TRBJ2-7; the D call may be TRBD1 or TRBD2 (7 bases each). Germline CDR1 and CDR2: MGHRA and YSYEKL. CDR3 length: 14 amino acids. Trimming shortened V by 4 bases and J by 3 bases, and 13 bases separated the two germline ends. This CDR3 is CASSPSGTDYEQYF. The CDR3 DNA sequence: TGCGCCAGCAGCCCAAGCGGGACAGACTACGAGCAGTACTTC.

This rearrangement joins TRBV19 to TRBJ1-2, with D perhaps TRBD1 (5 bases). CDR3 length: 16 residues. Germline CDR1 reads LNHDA; CDR2 reads SQIVND (reference sequence). The V end lost 2 bases, the J end lost 0 bases, and 13 bases lay between the germline ends. The CDR3 here is CASSILRDSTNYGYTF. The DNA for the CDR3 is TGTGCCAGTAGTATACTCCGGGACTCCACTAACTATGGCTACACCTTC.

V usage is TRBV2 and J usage is TRBJ2-7; 11 nucleotides match TRBD2. V shed 10 bases, J shed 2 bases, and the junction held 13 bases outside the gene matches. CDR1 and CDR2 (germline): SNHLY, FYNNEI. CDR3 size: 16 residues. Here the CDR3 DNA reads TGTGCCACCCGAGAAGATTCTAGCGGGGGGACCTACGAGCAGTACTTC. Translation gives CATREDSSGGTYEQYF.

The V gene is TRBV4-1, the J gene TRBJ1-6; D might be TRBD1 (5 bases). The germline gives CDR1 MGHRA, CDR2 YSYEKL. Trimming removed 0 bases at V and 9 bases at J, with 9 bases between. The CDR3 has 14 residues. CDR3 sequence: CASSQEWGSSPLHF. In nucleotides, the CDR3 is TGCGCCAGCAGCCAAGAATGGGGCAGTTCACCCCTCCACTTT.

This clone came up once. V and J are TRBV18 and TRBJ2-4, with D tentatively TRBD1 (5 bases). From germline, CDR1 is KGHSH and CDR2 LQKENI. V lost 3 bases, J lost 6 bases, and 15 bases lay in between. This CDR3 region has 15 residues. CDR3 in DNA: TGTGCCAGCTCACCGTCGACAGCTTCGGGAAACATTCAGTACTTC. Its translation is CASSPSTASGNIQYF. Drawing the rest from reference TRBV18 and TRBJ2-4, the complete variable domain is NAGVMQNPRHLVRRRGQEARLRCSPMKGHSHVYWYRQLPEEGLKFMVYLQKENIIDESGMPKERFSAEFPKEGPSILRIQQVVRGDSAAYFCASSPSTASGNIQYFGAGTRLSVL.

The chain links TRBV6-2 or TRBV6-3 to TRBJ2-7, with TRBD1 matching 8 bases. The CDR3 extends over 13 amino acids. Germline CDR1 reads MNHEY; CDR2 reads SVGEGT. Trimming took 2 bases from V and 4 from J; bases not matched to a gene: 1. The CDR3 coding sequence is TGTGCCAGCAGTTACCGGGACAGGTACGAGCAGTACTTC. This encodes CASSYRDRYEQYF.

The V call is TRBV6-5, the J call TRBJ2-5; TRBD2 agrees at 9 bases. Germline CDR1 MNHEY, CDR2 SVGAGI. The V and J ends lost 5 bases and 2 bases, in that order; junction bases with no gene match: 3. CDR3 length equals 14 residues. CDR3 sequence: CASSTLAGQETQYF. In DNA, the CDR3 is TGTGCCAGCAGTACTCTAGCGGGACAAGAGACCCAGTACTTC.

The rearrangement joins TRBV5-1 to TRBJ2-7, with 13 bases matching TRBD2. V shed 4 bases, J shed 1 base, and the junction held 5 bases outside the gene matches. CDR3 length equals 16 residues. The germline V gene has CDR1 SGHRS and CDR2 YFSETQ. The CDR3 reads CASSKAGLAGSYEQYF. In DNA form, the CDR3 reads TGCGCCAGCAGCAAGGCGGGACTAGCGGGATCCTACGAGCAGTACTTC. Using reference TRBV5-1 and TRBJ2-7 for the parts outside the CDR3, the full variable domain is KAGVTQTPRYLIKTRGQQVTLSCSPISGHRSVSWYQQTPGQGLQFLFEYFSETQRNKGNFPGRFSGRQFSNSRSEMNVSTLELGDSALYLCASSKAGLAGSYEQYFGPGTRLTVT.

The rearrangement links TRBV13 to TRBJ2-1; the D gene is possibly TRBD1 (6 bases). CDR3 length: 14 residues. The germline CDR1 and CDR2 sequences are PRHDT and FYEKMQ (reference sequence). The V end lost 5 bases, the J end lost 7 bases, and 15 bases lay between the germline ends. Written as DNA, the CDR3 is TGTGCCAGCAGCCGCGTGGGGGCGACTAATGAGCAGTTCTTC. This translates into CASSRVGATNEQFF.

The V call is TRBV6-5, the J call TRBJ1-1; 12 positions agree with TRBD1. The trim removed 5 bases at V and 7 bases at J, leaving 8 bases unmatched. This CDR3 region has 15 residues. Germline-derived CDR1 and CDR2 are MNHEY and SVGAGI. For the CDR3, the DNA is TGTGCCAGCAGTCAGACCGGGACAGGGGGCCTTGAAGCTTTCTTT. Its translation is CASSQTGTGGLEAFF.

The chain couples TRBV18 to TRBJ2-7, with TRBD2 matching 10 bases. Germline V lookup: CDR1 KGHSH, CDR2 LQKENI. The V and J ends lost 2 bases and 2 bases, in that order; junction bases with no gene match: 12. The CDR3 spans 18 residues. The CDR3 sequence is CASSPARVSSGGAYEQYF. The DNA of the CDR3 is TGTGCCAGCTCACCAGCCCGTGTATCGAGCGGGGGGGCCTACGAGCAGTACTTC.

The chain recombines TRBV20-1 with TRBJ1-5; 7 bases line up with TRBD1. The CDR3 contains 15 residues. Germline assignment: CDR1 DFQATT and CDR2 SNEGSKA (reference sequence). Unmatched junction bases numbered 7, after V lost 3 bases and J lost 2 bases. The CDR3 bases are TGCAGTGCTAGTGCCGGGACAGCCCGCAATCAGCCCCAGCATTTT. Amino acid sequence: CSASAGTARNQPQHF.

The rearrangement links TRBV3-1 (or the pseudogene TRBV3-2) to TRBJ2-7; D remains unclear. The germline V gene encodes CDR1 LGHDT and CDR2 YNNKEL (reference sequence). The germline V and J ends were trimmed by 2 bases and 3 bases, with 2 bases remaining between them. This CDR3 region has 11 residues. CDR3 amino acids: CASSQIYEQYF. CDR3 coding DNA: TGTGCCAGCAGCCAAATCTACGAGCAGTACTTC.